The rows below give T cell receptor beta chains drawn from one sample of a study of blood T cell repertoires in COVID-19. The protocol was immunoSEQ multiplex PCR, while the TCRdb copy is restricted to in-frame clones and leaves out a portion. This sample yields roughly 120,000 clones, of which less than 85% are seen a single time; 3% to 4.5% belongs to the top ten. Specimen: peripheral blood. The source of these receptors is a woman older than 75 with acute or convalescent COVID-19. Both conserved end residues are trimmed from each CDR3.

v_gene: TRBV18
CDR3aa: ASSPPLAGEGDTQY

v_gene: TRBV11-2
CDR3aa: ASSLAPVNTIY

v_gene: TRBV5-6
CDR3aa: ASSFGRDYGYT

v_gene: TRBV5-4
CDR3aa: ASSFRLAGLETQY

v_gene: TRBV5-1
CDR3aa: ASSPWTGVEAKNIQY

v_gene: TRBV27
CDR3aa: APSSTQSYEQY

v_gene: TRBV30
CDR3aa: AWSGGGTFGQPQH

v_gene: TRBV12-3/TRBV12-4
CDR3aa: ASQLSGGRLNT

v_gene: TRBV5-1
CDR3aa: ASSLWGHSGNTIY

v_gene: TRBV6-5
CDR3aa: ASSPQLEGYT

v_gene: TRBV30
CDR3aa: AWSPLAGAGQETQY

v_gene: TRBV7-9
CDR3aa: ASSPLDGLPGSGNTIY

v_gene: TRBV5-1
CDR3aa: ASRNSGVGRETQY

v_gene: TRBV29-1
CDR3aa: SVQLREQF

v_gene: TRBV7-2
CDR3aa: ASSLVDRRNYEQY

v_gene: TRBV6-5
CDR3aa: ASSYSRDMGEQY

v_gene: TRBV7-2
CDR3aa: ASSLVRNKQF

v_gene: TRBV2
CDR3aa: ATGGLAGTDTQY

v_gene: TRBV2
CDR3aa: ASSANRGRVSGELF

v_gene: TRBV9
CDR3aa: ASSPWTSGGTDTQY

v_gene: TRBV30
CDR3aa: AWSAGTGRT

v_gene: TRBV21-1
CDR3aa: ASSKADRDETGPRRYSNQPQH

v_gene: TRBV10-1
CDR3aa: ASSDRGIDISRPIIHRVH

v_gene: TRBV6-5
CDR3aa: ASSRQGAYNSPLH

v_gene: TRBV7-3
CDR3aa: ASRNSGGHYNEQF

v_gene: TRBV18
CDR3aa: ASSRDRDSGISGNTIY

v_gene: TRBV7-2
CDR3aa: ASSLGIVETQY

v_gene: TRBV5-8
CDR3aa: ASGDGGQGFYGYT

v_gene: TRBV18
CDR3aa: ASSPPKASGGHNEQF

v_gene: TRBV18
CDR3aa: ASSPNLAMGPDTQY

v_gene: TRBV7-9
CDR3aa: ASSFLAGGYTDTQY

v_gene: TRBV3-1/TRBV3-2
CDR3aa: ASSHKWTGGAWVNTEAF

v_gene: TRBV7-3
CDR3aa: ASSLQGGQETQY

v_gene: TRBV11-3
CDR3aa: ASSLGRAGGTGELF

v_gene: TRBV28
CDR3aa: ASSLTGTGGLGTDTQY

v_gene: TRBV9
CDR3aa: ASSGSLSETQY

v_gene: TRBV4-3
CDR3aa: ASSPSAGTSGGYEQY

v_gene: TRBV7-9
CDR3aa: ASSGGGNYNSPLH

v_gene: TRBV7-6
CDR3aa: ASSLRDIRPGETQY

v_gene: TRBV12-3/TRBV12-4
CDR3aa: ASSFTGETEAF

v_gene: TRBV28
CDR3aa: ASSSTGRTEAF

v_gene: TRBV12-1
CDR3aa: ASSFDPHSGGADGELF

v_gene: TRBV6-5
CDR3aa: ASSRSGLRETQY

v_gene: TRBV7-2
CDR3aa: ASSILETQY